These 10 T cell receptor beta chains originate from one sample sequenced in a study of spatial heterogeneity in lung cancer (dated by TCRdb to the late 2010s). Library preparation employed 5' RACE. TCRdb shows the sequencer as NextSeq 500. TCRdb reprocessed the public reads (quality trimming at Q25 with fastp, clone calling with MiXCR) and kept in-frame beta chains. CDR3 protein duplicates are merged, each entry listing the most common genes and DNA. In this sample the table shows some 53,000 distinct CDR3 sequences, less than 9% of which occur a single time. The top ten hold about 3% of the sample. According to the study, the label for this sample's time point signals: sample taken at primary tumor resection. TCR sequencing used whole RNA extracted from tumor and nontumor lung tissue, or from cryopreserved PBMC samples, without cell sorting. The material was PBMCs, obtained at surgery. The source is a female donor with early-stage non-small cell lung cancer.

This clonotype has at least ten counts. The V and J genes are TRBV29-1 and TRBJ1-5; D gene ambiguous. The CDR3 spans 13 residues. CDR1 is SQVTM and CDR2 is ANQGSEA in the germline V gene. Deletions cut 4 bases from V and 2 bases from J, with 9 bases between. In nucleotides, the CDR3 is TGCAGCGTTGGTGACGGGGGCAATCAGCCCCAGCATTTT. Protein product: CSVGDGGNQPQHF. The whole variable domain, remainder taken from reference TRBV29-1 and TRBJ1-5, is SAVISQKPSRDICQRGTSLTIQCQVDSQVTMMFWYRQQPGQSLTLIATANQGSEATYESGFVIDKFPISRPNLTFSTLTVSNMSPEDSSIYLCSVGDGGNQPQHFGDGTRLSIL.

This clonotype was observed a few times. V and J are TRBV7-3 and TRBJ2-7; tentative D call: TRBD2 (6 bases). V lost 6 bases, J lost 3 bases, and 18 bases lay in between. Germline values: CDR1 SGHTA, CDR2 FQGTGA. The CDR3 totals 15 residues. As DNA, the CDR3 is TGTGCCAGCAGTAAAGCGGGCGGGGACCTCTACGAGCAGTACTTC. Residues: CASSKAGGDLYEQYF.

In this sample, this clonotype turned up many times. The CDR3 is CASSQPWEGEETQYF. As DNA, the CDR3 is TGTGCCAGCAGCCAGCCGTGGGAAGGAGAAGAGACCCAGTACTTC. The chain is built from TRBV7-6 and TRBJ2-5; D is ambiguous. Trimming took off 5 bases at V and 3 bases at J, with 16 bases between the two ends. The germline CDR1 and CDR2 sequences are SGHVS and FNYEAQ. The CDR3 consists of 15 residues.

In its sample, this clonotype was seen many times. The chain combines TRBV7-2 with TRBJ2-5; TRBD2 matches 9 bases. CDR1 is SGHTA, CDR2 FQGNSA, per germline. The CDR3 is 17 amino acids. Unmatched junction bases numbered 16, after V lost 6 bases and J lost 5 bases. CDR3 in DNA: TGTGCCAGCAGGAGGCGGGGGGGTGAGCCCCTAAGGGAGACCCAGTACTTC. Protein product: CASRRRGGEPLRETQYF.

This clonotype was counted ten times or more. The rearrangement joins TRBV4-1 to TRBJ2-2, with D unclear. CDR3 length: 13 residues. Germline CDR1 is MGHRA and CDR2 is YSYEKL. V lost 0 bases to trimming and J lost 7 bases, with 6 bases between them. CDR3 loop: CASSQDWYGELFF. The CDR3 region has the DNA TGCGCCAGCAGCCAAGACTGGTACGGGGAGCTGTTTTTT.

Many counts were recorded for this clonotype. The gene calls are TRBV2 and TRBJ2-1, with D possibly being TRBD1 (6 bases). This CDR3 spans 15 amino acids. Looked up from germline, CDR1 is SNHLY and CDR2 is FYNNEI. V gave up 6 bases and J gave up 0 bases, with 12 bases separating them. The CDR3 is CASSPGQTSYNEQFF. CDR3 DNA sequence: TGTGCCAGCAGCCCTGGACAGACCTCCTACAATGAGCAGTTCTTC.

CDR3 DNA: TGCGCCAGCAGCTTACAGATTTCCTCTGGAAACACCATATATTTT. Protein product: CASSLQISSGNTIYF. The chain joins TRBV4-3 to TRBJ1-3; D unclear. V was shortened by 5 bases and J by 0 bases, with 11 bases between the two germline ends. Germline CDR1 reads LGHNA; CDR2 reads YSLEER. This CDR3 has 15 amino acids.

This clonotype was seen repeatedly, ten times or more. This sequence joins TRBV2 and TRBJ1-6; 10 bases line up with TRBD1. V lost 6 bases, J lost 7 bases, and 9 bases stayed unmatched. This CDR3 region has 16 residues. Germline-derived CDR1 and CDR2 are SNHLY and FYNNEI. CDR3 amino acids: CASREGQGLKNSPLHF. Written as DNA, the CDR3 is TGTGCCAGCAGGGAGGGACAGGGGCTGAAGAATTCACCCCTCCACTTT.

There are a few counts of this clonotype. This chain uses TRBV14 with TRBJ1-2; D ambiguous. CDR3 length: 14 amino acids. The ends were cut back, 2 bases at V and 4 bases at J, with 11 bases in the middle. CDR1 and CDR2 (germline): SGHDN, FVKESK. CDR3 DNA sequence: TGTGCCAGCAGCCAAAGAGGAGGAGTCTATGGCTACACCTTC. Translation gives CASSQRGGVYGYTF.

This clonotype came up many times. The chain is built from TRBV7-9 and TRBJ2-2; D is possibly TRBD2 (6 bases). Germline V gene lookup returns CDR1 SEHNR and CDR2 FQNEAQ (reference sequence). V lost 4 bases and J 6 bases, leaving 21 bases between the germline ends. The CDR3 totals 17 residues. CDR3 sequence reads: CASSSRGTWGTAGELFF. The CDR3 DNA is TGTGCCAGCAGCTCCCGCGGGACGTGGGGCACGGCCGGGGAGCTGTTTTTT.